This T cell receptor (beta chain) comes out of a study of shared clonotypes between healthy human individuals. Whole-study results and caveats: The study generally estimated greater richness for naive than memory subsets. For naive CD4 cells, 4.5% to 6.5% of clonotypes were shared across a handful of donors.

Trimming pared 5 bases from V and 5 bases from J, leaving 16 bases between. CDR3 size: 15 residues. Germline values: CDR1 MDHEN, CDR2 SYDVKM. The protocol was immunoSEQ multiplex PCR, while the TCRdb copy is restricted to in-frame clones and leaves out a portion. The table records roughly 1 million clones, 70% to 80% of them present only once. Concerning this clone: Its antigen remains unidentified.

Sequencing was done on a sample of memory CD4+ T cells sorted from blood. Subset of the sample: CD45RA-negative fraction. This chain links TRBV28 with TRBJ1-5; D may be TRBD1 (6 bases). This sequence was found in a man younger than 35 in good health. The CDR3 protein is CASSPPDRLYQPQHF. DNA for the CDR3: TGTGCCAGCAGTCCGCCCGACAGGTTATATCAGCCCCAGCATTTT.